This TCR beta chain emerged from a study of T-cell reconstitution after alpha-beta-depleted transplantation in children. Findings and caveats of the study: T-cell counts and diversity were attributed mostly to newly produced T cells one year after transplant. There were some patients whose high TCRbeta diversity at day 60 came from surviving recipient T cells and thymic progenitors. Reportedly, alpha-beta T cells present about two months post-transplant originated from several hundred expanded clones of graft origin.

On this clonotype: Its antigen is not identified.

TCRbeta library preparation incorporated unique molecular identifiers. TCRdb reprocessed the PCR reads with MiXCR, giving one entry per CDR3 protein. The sample includes 450,000 to 550,000 distinct CDR3 sequences, more than 9.5% seen only once; the top ten take 11% to 15%. Trimming at V came to 11 bases and at J to 7 bases, leaving 8 bases not matched to a gene. Looked up from germline, CDR1 is SNHLY and CDR2 is FYNNEI. This CDR3 contains 13 residues. The TCR sequence derives from a female patient aged 2-9 years who had a stem cell transplant for aplastic anemia, so the T cells may come from the graft donor. This chain links TRBV2 with TRBJ2-2, with 9 bases lining up with TRBD1. The sample here was PBMCs, mostly from graft donor cells, taken 180 days after TCRalphabeta/CD19-depleted stem cell transplant. The CDR3 DNA reads TGTGCCGGAGAACAGGGGGCGCGCGGGGAGCTGTTTTTT. This sequence encodes CAGEQGARGELFF.